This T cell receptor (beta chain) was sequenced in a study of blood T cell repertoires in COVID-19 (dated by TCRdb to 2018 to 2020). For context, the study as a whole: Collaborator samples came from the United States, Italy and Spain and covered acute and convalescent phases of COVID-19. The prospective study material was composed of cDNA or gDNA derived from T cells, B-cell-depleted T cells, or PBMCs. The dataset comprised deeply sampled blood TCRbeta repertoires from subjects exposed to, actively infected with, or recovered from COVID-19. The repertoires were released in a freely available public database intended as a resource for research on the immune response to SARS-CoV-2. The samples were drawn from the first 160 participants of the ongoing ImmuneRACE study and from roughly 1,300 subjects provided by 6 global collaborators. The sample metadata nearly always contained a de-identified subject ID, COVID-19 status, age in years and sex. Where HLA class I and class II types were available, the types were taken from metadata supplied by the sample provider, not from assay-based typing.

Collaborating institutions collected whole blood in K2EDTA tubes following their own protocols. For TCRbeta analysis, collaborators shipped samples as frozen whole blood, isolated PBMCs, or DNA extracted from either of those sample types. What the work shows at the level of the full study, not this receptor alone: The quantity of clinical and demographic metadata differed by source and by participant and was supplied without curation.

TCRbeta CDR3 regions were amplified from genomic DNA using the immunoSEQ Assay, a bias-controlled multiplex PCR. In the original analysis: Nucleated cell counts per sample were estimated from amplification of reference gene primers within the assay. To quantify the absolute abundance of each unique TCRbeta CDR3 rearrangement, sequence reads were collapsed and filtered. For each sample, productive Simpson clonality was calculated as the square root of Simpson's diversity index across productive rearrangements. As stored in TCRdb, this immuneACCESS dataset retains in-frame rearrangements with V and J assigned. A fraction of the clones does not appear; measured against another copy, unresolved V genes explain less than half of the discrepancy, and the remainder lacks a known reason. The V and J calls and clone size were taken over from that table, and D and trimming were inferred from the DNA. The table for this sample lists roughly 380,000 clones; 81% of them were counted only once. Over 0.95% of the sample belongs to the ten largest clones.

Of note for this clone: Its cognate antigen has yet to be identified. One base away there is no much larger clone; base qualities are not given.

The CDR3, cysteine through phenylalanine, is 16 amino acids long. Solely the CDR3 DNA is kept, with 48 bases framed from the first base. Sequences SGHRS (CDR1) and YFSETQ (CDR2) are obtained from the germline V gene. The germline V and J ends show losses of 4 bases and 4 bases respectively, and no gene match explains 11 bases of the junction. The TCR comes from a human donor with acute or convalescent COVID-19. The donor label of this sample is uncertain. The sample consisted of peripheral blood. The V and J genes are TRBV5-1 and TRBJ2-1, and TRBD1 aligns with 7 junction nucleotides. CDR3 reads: CASSISGTESYNEQFF. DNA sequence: TGCGCCAGCAGCATCTCCGGGACAGAGTCTTACAATGAGCAGTTCTTC.